Detailed here is one T cell receptor (beta chain). The CDR3 is 12 residues long. Trimming cost V 1 base and J 7 bases, with 7 bases left between them. The germline V gene encodes CDR1 SGHAT and CDR2 FQDESV (reference sequence). The naive CD8 fraction comprised CD45RO-negative cells positively selected for CCR7 and excluded terminally differentiated effector memory CD45RA+ cells. These data are taken from a study of shared clonotypes between healthy human individuals. Clones were sequenced by immunoSEQ multiplex PCR, and TCRdb holds only the in-frame ones, with some missing. The sample consists of nearly 600,000 clones, nearly 97% of them appearing once.

Sequencing input: naive CD8+ T cells sorted from blood. The chain uses TRBV11-1 and TRBJ1-1; D gene unclear. This receptor was taken from a woman in her twenties or thirties in good health. CDR3 DNA sequence: TGTGCCAGCAGCTTAGGTCTACGTGAAGCTTTCTTT. Protein sequence: CASSLGLREAFF.